This T cell receptor beta chain emerged from a study of long-term antiretroviral therapy in people with HIV. At survey level, the immunoSEQ assay was run in its v3.0 version. Clones were sequenced by immunoSEQ multiplex PCR, and TCRdb holds only the in-frame ones, with some missing. Seen here are around 13,000 clones, 84% observed once, and the top ten hold roughly 7%. Points on this clone: Its specificity is not known.

Germline CDR1 is SGDLS and CDR2 is YYNGEE. After removal of 0 bases from V and 7 bases from J, the junction contained 24 bases not matched to a gene. This CDR3 is 21 amino acids long. Study-level points and caveats: Drawn between about 2004 and 2017, the blood was possibly obtained under older ART regimens. Repertoires from HIV showed CDR3 length ranges narrower than those of controls. Clones expanded before ART dominated the repertoire at all time points.

Every single participant having HIV got treatment inside the United States. This sample comprised unsorted PBMCs, obtained 0.4 years after starting antiretroviral therapy. This clonotype originated in a man aged 25 to 45 with HIV. The chain links TRBV9 to TRBJ2-2, with TRBD2 matching over 7 bases. The CDR3: CASSVATHTRKLALANGELFF. DNA for the CDR3: TGTGCCAGCAGCGTAGCTACCCATACTAGGAAACTAGCGCTAGCGAACGGGGAGCTGTTTTTT.